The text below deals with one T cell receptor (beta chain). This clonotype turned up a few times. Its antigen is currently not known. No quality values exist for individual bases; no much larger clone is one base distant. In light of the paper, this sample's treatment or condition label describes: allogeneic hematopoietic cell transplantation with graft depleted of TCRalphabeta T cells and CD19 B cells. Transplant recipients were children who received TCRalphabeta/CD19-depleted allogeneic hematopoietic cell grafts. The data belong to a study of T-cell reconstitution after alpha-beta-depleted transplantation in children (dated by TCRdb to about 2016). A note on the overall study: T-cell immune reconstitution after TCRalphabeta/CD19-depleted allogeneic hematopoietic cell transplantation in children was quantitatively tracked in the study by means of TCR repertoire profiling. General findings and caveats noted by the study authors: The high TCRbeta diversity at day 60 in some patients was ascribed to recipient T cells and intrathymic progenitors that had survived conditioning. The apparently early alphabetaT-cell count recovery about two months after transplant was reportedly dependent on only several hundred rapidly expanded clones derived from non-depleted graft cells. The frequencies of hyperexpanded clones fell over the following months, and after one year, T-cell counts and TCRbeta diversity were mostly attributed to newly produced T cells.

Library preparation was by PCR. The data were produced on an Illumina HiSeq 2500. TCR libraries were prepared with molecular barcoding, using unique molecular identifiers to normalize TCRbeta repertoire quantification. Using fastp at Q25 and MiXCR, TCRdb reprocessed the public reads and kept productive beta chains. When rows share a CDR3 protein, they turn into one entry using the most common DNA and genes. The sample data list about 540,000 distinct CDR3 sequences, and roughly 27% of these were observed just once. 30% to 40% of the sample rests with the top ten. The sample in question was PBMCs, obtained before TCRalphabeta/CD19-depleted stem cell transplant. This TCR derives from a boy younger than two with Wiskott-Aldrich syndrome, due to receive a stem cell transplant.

The CDR3 corresponds to CASSQDWFQIRSYNEQFF. The DNA sequence is given as TGCGCCAGCAGCCAAGACTGGTTTCAGATAAGGTCCTACAATGAGCAGTTCTTC. The rearranged chain carries TRBV4-1 and TRBJ2-1, with the D gene not clear enough to name. The germline ends are 16 bases apart after V is trimmed by 0 bases and J by 1 base. The CDR3, from cysteine to phenylalanine, totals 18 residues. The DNA shown is the 54-base CDR3, in frame from base 1. Sequences MGHRA (CDR1) and YSYEKL (CDR2) are obtained from the germline V gene.